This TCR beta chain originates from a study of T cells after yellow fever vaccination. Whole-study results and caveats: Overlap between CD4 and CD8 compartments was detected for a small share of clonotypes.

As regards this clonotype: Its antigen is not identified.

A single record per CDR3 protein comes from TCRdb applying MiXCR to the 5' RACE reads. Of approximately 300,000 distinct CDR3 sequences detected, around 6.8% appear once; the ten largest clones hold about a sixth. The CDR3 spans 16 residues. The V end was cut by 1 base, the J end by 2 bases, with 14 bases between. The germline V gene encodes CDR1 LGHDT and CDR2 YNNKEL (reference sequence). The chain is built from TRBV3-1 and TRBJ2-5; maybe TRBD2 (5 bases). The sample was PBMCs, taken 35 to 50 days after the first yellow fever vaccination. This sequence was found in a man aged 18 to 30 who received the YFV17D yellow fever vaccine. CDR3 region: CASSQGGGVGQETQYF. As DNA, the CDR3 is TGTGCCAGCAGCCAAGGCGGAGGTGTGGGTCAAGAGACCCAGTACTTC.